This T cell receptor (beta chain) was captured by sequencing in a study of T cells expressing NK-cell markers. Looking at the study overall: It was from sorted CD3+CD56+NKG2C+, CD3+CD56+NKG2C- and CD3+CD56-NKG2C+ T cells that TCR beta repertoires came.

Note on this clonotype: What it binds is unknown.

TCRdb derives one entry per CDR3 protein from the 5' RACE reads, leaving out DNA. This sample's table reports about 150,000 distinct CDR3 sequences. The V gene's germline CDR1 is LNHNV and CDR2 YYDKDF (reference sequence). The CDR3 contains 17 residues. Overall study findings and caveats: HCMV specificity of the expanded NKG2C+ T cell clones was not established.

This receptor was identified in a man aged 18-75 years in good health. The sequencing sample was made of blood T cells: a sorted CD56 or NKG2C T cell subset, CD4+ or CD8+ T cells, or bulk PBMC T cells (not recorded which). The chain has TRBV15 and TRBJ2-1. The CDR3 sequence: CATSRDDAVATGGPQFF.